The present entry profiles one TCR beta chain with its context. These data come from a study of T-cell memory formation after mild COVID-19. TCRdb redid the calling of the 5' RACE reads with MiXCR, one entry per CDR3 protein. This sample yields approximately 88,000 distinct CDR3 sequences, of which roughly 25% are seen a single time; under 50% belongs to the top ten. Looked up from germline, CDR1 is SGHRS and CDR2 is YFSETQ. The V and J ends lost 7 bases and 1 base respectively, with 11 bases between them. This CDR3 spans 13 amino acids. What was sequenced was PBMCs or a T cell subset sorted from them (not recorded which). This TCR derives from a man between 18 and 35 years old who had mild COVID-19 (a few samples of this study predate the infection). Cell type and time point are not known. This chain connects TRBV5-1 to TRBJ1-1; D perhaps matches TRBD1 (5 bases). The DNA of the CDR3 is TGCGCCAGCGGGGTCACAGGGAACACTGAAGCTTTCTTT. Its translation is CASGVTGNTEAFF.